This T cell receptor (beta chain) was found in a study of blood T cell repertoires in COVID-19. During active infection, Seattle patients enrolled and were then monitored through disease. TCRdb's copy holds only in-frame clones and misses some; the assay was immunoSEQ multiplex PCR. The sample records about 310,000 clones, 90% being singletons. The CDR3 runs 14 residues. Germline-derived CDR1 and CDR2 are ENHRY and SYGVKD. V lost 4 bases to trimming and J lost 7 bases; unmatched junction nucleotides: 5. Sequenced material: peripheral blood. This chain links TRBV10-3 with TRBJ1-5, with 9 nucleotides matching TRBD1. The TCR originated in a woman in her thirties or forties with COVID-19, enrolled during active disease. For the CDR3, the DNA is TGTGCCATCAGTGTACAGGGGGCAAGACAGCCCCAGCATTTT. It specifies CAISVQGARQPQHF.